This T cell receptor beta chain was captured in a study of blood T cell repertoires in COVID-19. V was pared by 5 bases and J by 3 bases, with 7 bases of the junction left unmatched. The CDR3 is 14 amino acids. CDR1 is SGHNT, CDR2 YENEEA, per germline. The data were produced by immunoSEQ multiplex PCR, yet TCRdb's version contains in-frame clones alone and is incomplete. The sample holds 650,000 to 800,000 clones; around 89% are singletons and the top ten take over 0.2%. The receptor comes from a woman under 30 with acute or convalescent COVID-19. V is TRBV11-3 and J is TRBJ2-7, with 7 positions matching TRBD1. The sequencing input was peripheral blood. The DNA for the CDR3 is TGTGCCAGCAGCCAACAGGGACAGTACTACGAGCAGTACTTC. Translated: CASSQQGQYYEQYF.